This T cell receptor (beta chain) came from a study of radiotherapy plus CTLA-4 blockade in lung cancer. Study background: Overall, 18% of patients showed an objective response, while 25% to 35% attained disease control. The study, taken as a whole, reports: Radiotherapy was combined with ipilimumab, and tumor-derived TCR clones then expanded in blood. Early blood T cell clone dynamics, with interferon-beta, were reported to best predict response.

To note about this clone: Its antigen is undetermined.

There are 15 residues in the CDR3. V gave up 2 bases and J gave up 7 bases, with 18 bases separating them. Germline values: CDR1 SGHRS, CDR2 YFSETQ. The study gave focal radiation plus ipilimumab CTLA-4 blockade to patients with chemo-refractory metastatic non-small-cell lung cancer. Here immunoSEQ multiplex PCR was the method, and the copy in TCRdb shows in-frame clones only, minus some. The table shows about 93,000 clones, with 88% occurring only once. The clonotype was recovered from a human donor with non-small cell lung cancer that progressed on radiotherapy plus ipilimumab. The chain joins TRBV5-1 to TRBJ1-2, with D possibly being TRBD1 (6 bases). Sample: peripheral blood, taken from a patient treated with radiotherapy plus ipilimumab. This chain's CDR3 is CASSLGGVWSGGYTF. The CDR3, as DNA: TGCGCCAGCAGCTTAGGGGGAGTATGGAGTGGTGGCTACACCTTC.